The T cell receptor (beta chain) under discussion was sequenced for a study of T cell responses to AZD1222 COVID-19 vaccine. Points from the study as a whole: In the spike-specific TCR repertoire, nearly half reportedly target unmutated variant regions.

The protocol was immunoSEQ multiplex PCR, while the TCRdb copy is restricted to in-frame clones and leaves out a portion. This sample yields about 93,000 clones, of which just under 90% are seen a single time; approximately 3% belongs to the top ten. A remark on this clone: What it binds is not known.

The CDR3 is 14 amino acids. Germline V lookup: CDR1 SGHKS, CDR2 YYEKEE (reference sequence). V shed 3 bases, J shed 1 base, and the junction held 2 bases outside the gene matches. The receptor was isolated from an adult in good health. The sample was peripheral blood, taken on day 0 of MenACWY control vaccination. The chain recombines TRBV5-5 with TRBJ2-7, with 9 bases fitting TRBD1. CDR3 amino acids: CASSYGTGSYEQYF. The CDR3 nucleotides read TGTGCCAGCAGCTACGGGACAGGGTCCTACGAGCAGTACTTC.